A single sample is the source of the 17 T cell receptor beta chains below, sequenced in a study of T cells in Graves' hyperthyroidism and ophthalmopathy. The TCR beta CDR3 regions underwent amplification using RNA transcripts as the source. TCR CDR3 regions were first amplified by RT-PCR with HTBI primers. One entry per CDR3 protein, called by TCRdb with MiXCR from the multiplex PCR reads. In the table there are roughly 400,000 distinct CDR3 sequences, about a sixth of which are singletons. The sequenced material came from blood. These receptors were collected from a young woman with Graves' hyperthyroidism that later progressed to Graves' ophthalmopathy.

The CDR3 nucleotides read TGTGCCAGCAGTGAGGCTAGCCGCTCCTACAATGAGCAGTTCTTC. Residues: CASSEASRSYNEQFF. The chain couples TRBV25-1 to TRBJ2-1; weak D call: TRBD2 (5 bases). Trimming pared 3 bases from V and 0 bases from J, leaving 9 bases between. The CDR3 covers 15 residues. Germline CDR1 MGHDK, CDR2 SYGVNS.

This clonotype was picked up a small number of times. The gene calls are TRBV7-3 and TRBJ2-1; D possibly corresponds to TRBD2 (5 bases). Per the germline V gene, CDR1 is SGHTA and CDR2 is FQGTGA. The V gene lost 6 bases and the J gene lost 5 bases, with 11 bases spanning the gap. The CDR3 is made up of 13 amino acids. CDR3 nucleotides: TGTGCCAGCAGTCGGGGAAAGGACAATGAGCAGTTCTTC. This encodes CASSRGKDNEQFF.

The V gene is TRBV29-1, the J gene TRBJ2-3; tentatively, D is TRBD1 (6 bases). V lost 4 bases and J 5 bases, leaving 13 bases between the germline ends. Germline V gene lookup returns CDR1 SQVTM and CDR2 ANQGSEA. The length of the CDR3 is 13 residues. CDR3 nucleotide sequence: TGCAGCGTTGGGAAAGGGGGTAGAGATACGCAGTATTTT. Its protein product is CSVGKGGRDTQYF.

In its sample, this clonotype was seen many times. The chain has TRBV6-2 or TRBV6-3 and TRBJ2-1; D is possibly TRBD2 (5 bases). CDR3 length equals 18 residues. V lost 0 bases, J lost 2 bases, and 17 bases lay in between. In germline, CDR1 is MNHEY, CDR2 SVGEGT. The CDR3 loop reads CASSYSAARDGAYNEQFF. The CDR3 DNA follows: TGTGCCAGCAGTTACTCAGCGGCACGGGATGGTGCCTACAATGAGCAGTTCTTC.

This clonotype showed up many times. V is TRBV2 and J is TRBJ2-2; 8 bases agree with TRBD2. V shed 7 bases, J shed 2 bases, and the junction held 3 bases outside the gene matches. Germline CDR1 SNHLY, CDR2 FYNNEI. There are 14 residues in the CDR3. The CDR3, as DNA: TGTGCCAGCACTGGGACTAGAAACACCGGGGAGCTGTTTTTT. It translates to CASTGTRNTGELFF.

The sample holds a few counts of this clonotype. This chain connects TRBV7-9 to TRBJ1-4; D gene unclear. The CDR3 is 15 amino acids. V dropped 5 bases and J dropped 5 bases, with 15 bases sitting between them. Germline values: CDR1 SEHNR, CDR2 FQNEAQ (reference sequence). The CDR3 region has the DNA TGTGCCAGCAGCCGAAAACCCGATCCCAATGAAAAACTGTTTTTT. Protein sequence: CASSRKPDPNEKLFF.

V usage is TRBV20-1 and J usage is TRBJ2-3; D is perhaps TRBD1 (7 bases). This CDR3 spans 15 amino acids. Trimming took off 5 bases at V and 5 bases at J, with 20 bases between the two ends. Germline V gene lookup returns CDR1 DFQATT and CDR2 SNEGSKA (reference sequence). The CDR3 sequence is CSALPGDSLKDTQYF. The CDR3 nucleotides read TGCAGTGCTCTTCCGGGGGACAGCTTAAAAGATACGCAGTATTTT.

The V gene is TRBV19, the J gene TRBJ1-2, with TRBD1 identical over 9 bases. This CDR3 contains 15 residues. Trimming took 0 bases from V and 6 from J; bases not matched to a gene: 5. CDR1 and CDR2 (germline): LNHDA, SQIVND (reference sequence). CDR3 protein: CASSIDTWTGDGYTF. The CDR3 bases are TGTGCCAGTAGTATAGATACTTGGACAGGGGATGGCTACACCTTC.

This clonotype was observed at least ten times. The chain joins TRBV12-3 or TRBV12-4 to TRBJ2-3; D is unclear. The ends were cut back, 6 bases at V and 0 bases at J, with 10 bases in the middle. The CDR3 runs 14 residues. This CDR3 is CASSHLGSTDTQYF. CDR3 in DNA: TGTGCCAGCAGCCACCTCGGGAGCACAGATACGCAGTATTTT.

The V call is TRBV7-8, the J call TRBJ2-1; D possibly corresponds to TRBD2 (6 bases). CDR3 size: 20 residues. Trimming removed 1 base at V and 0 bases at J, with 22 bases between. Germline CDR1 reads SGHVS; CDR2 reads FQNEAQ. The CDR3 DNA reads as TGTGCCAGCAGCTTAGAATCTCCTAGCGCAATACTCAACTCCTACAATGAGCAGTTCTTC. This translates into CASSLESPSAILNSYNEQFF. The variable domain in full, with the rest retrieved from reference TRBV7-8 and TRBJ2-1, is GAGVSQSPRYKVAKRGQDVALRCDPISGHVSLFWYQQALGQGPEFLTYFQNEAQLDKSGLPSDRFFAERPEGSVSTLKIQRTQQEDSAVYLCASSLESPSAILNSYNEQFFGPGTRLTVL.

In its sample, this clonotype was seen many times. CDR3 amino acids: CASSLDRLTYNEQFF. The CDR3 DNA follows: TGTGCCAGCAGTCTGGACAGGTTGACCTACAATGAGCAGTTCTTC. The chain joins TRBV28 to TRBJ2-1; the match to TRBD1 covers 7 bases. V trimming: 5 bases; J trimming: 2 bases; junction bases outside the gene matches: 6. Germline V gives CDR1 MDHEN, CDR2 SYDVKM. CDR3 length: 15 residues.

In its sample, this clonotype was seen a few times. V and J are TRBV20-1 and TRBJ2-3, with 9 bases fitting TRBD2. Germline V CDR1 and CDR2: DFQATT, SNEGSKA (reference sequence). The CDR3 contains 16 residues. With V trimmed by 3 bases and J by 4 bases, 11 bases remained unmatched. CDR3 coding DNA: TGCAGTGCTAGCCCGTTTGGAGCGGGAGGCGCAGATACGCAGTATTTT. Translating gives CSASPFGAGGADTQYF.

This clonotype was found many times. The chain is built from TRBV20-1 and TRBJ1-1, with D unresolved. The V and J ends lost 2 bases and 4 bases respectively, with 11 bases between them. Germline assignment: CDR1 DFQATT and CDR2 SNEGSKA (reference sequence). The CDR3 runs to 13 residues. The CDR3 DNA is TGCAGTGCTAGATCCCTGGGGTTCACTGAAGCTTTCTTT. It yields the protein CSARSLGFTEAFF.

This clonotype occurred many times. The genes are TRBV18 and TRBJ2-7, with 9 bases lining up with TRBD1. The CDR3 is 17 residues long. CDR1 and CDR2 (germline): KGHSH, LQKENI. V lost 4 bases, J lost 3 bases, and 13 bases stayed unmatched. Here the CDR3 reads CASSLASSGTGIYEQYF. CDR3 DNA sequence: TGTGCCAGCTCACTCGCCTCGTCCGGGACAGGGATCTACGAGCAGTACTTC.

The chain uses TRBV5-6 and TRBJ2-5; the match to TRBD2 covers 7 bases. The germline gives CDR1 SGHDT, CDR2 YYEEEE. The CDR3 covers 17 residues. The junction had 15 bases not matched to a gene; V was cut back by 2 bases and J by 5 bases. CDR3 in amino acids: CASSFLYGGLGSETQYF. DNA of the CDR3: TGTGCCAGCAGCTTTCTGTACGGGGGGTTAGGGTCGGAGACCCAGTACTTC.

CDR3 sequence reads: CASSWTSGRDDEQFF. CDR3 DNA sequence: TGTGCCAGCAGCTGGACTAGCGGGAGAGATGATGAGCAGTTCTTC. The chain couples TRBV25-1 to TRBJ2-1; 13 nucleotides line up with TRBD2. Germline trimming cut 6 bases from V and 8 bases from J; bases unmatched to any gene: 7. The CDR3 has 15 residues. Germline V gives CDR1 MGHDK, CDR2 SYGVNS.

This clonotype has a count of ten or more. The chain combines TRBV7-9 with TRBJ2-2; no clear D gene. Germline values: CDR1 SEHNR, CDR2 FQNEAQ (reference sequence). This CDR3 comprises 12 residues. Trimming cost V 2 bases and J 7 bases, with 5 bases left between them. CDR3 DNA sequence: TGTGCCAGCAGCTTACCAAACGGGGAGCTGTTTTTT. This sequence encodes CASSLPNGELFF.